This TCR beta chain derives from a study of T-cell reconstitution after alpha-beta-depleted transplantation in children. Findings and limits, study-wide: Some patients' high day-60 TCRbeta diversity was traced to surviving recipient T cells and thymic progenitors. Newly generated T cells supplied most T-cell counts and diversity one year post-transplant.

The CDR3 has 9 residues. The authors prepared the TCRbeta library with unique molecular identifiers. TCRdb independently ran MiXCR on the PCR reads; one entry per CDR3 protein. The table has about 90,000 distinct CDR3 sequences, around 15% seen once. A few counts support this clonotype. Its antigen is not identified. The receptor was isolated from a male patient between 2 and 10 years old who had a stem cell transplant for acute lymphoblastic leukemia, so the T cells may come from the graft donor. This chain links TRBV21-1 with TRBJ2-3. TRBV21-1 is flagged as a pseudogene. The material sequenced was PBMCs, mostly from graft donor cells, taken 180 days after TCRalphabeta/CD19-depleted stem cell transplant. This chain's CDR3 is CAIPDTQYF. The CDR3 DNA follows: TGTGCCATCCCAGATACGCAGTATTTT.